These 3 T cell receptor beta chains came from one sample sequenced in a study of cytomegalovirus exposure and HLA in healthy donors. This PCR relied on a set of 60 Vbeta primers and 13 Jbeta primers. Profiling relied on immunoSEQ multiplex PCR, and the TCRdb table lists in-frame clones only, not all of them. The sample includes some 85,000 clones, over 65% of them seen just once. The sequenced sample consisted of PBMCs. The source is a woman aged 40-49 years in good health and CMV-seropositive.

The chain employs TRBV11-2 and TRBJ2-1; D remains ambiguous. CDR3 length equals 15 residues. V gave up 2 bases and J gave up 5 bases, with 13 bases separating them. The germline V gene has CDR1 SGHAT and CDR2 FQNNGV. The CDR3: CASSLWLPGHNEQFF. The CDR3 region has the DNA TGTGCCAGCAGCTTATGGCTCCCTGGCCACAATGAGCAGTTCTTC.

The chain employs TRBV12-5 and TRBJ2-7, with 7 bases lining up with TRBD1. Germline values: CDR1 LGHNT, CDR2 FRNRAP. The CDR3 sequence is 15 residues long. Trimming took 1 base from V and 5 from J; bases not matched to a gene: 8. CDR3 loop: CASGLGGTARNEQYF. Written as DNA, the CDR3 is TGTGCTAGTGGTTTGGGGGGGACAGCTCGCAACGAGCAGTACTTC. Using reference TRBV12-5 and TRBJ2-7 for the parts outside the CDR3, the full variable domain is DARVTQTPRHKVTEMGQEVTMRCQPILGHNTVFWYRQTMMQGLELLAYFRNRAPLDDSGMPKDRFSAEMPDATLATLKIQPSEPRDSAVYFCASGLGGTARNEQYFGPGTRLTVT.

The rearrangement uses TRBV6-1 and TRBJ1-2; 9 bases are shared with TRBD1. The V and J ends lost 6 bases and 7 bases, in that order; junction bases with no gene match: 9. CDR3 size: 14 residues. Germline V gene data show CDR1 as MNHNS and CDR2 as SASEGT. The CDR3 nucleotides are TGTGCCAGCAGAACGGGACAGGGAGGTATTGGCTACACCTTC. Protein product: CASRTGQGGIGYTF.